This TCR beta chain was identified in a study of blood T cell repertoires in COVID-19. Libraries were prepared by immunoSEQ multiplex PCR; TCRdb keeps only in-frame clonotypes and omits some of them. The table has tens of thousands of clones, about 80% seen once. Germline lookup yields CDR1 GTSNPN and CDR2 SVGIG (reference sequence). J gave up 1 base and V 0 bases, and 2 bases lay outside the gene matches. This CDR3 has 15 amino acids. The sequence was obtained from a man between 65 and 85 years old with acute or convalescent COVID-19. Sequenced: peripheral blood. The chain has TRBV30 and TRBJ2-7, with TRBD2 identical over 11 bases. The CDR3 DNA is TGTGCCTGGAGTGTAACTAGCGGGAGTTCCTACGAGCAGTACTTC. Amino acid sequence: CAWSVTSGSSYEQYF.